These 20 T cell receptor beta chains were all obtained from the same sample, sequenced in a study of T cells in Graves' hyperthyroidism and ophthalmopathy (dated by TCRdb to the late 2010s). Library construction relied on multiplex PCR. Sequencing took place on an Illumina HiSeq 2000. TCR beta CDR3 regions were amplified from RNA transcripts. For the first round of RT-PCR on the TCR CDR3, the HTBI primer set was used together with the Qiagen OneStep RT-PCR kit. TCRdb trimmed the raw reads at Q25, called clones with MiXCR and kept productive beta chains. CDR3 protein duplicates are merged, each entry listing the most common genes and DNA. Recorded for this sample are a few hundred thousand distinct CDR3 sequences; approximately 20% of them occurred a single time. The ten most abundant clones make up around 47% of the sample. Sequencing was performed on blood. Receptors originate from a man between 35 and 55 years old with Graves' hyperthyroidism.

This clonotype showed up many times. CDR3 in amino acids: CASGAGTGYYNEQFF. As DNA, the CDR3 is TGTGCCAGCGGTGCCGGGACAGGGTACTACAATGAGCAGTTCTTC. The rearrangement joins TRBV2 to TRBJ2-1; 9 bases are shared with TRBD1. Looked up from germline, CDR1 is SNHLY and CDR2 is FYNNEI. The CDR3 contains 15 residues. The ends lost 8 bases at V and 3 bases at J; junction bases unmatched: 8.

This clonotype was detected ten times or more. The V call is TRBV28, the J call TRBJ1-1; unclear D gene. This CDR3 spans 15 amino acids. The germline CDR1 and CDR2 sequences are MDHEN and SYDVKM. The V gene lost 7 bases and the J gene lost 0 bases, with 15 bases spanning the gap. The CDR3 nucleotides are TGTGCCAGCATCACATCCTCCCCCATGAACACTGAAGCTTTCTTT. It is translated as CASITSSPMNTEAFF. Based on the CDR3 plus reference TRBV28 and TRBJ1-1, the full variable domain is DVKVTQSSRYLVKRTGEKVFLECVQDMDHENMFWYRQDPGLGLRLIYFSYDVKMKEKGDIPEGYSVSREKKERFSLILESASTNQTSMYLCASITSSPMNTEAFFGQGTRLTVV.

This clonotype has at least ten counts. In nucleotides, the CDR3 is TGTGCCAGCAGACCTCTCAGCGGGGGGGCCCAAGATACGCAGTATTTT. This codes for CASRPLSGGAQDTQYF. This chain joins TRBV28 and TRBJ2-3, with 10 bases aligning to TRBD2. Germline V gene lookup returns CDR1 MDHEN and CDR2 SYDVKM. Trimming cost V 6 bases and J 5 bases; bases outside gene matches: 11. This CDR3 spans 16 amino acids.

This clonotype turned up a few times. Here the CDR3 reads CASTTPRRGNNQPQHF. The CDR3 DNA follows: TGTGCCAGCACCACTCCCAGACGGGGGAACAATCAGCCCCAGCATTTT. The chain joins TRBV19 to TRBJ1-5; tentatively, D is TRBD1 (5 bases). The V gene lost 9 bases and the J gene lost 3 bases, with 21 bases spanning the gap. Germline values: CDR1 LNHDA, CDR2 SQIVND (reference sequence). This CDR3 is built from 16 residues.

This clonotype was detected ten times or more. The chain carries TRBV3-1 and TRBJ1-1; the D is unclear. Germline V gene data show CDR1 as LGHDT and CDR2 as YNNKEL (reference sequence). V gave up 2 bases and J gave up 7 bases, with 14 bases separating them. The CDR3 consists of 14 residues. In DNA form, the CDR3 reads TGTGCCAGCAGCCAAAGGGCCAGTCAGAGTGAAGCTTTCTTT. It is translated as CASSQRASQSEAFF. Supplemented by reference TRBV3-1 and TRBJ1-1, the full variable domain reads DTAVSQTPKYLVTQMGNDKSIKCEQNLGHDTMYWYKQDSKKFLKIMFSYNNKELIINETVPNRFSPKSPDKAHLNLHINSLELGDSAVYFCASSQRASQSEAFFGQGTRLTVV.

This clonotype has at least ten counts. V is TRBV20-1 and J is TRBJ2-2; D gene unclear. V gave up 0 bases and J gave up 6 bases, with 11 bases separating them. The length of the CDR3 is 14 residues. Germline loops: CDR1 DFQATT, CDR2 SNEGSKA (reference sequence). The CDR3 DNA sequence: TGCAGTGCTAGAGATCGGCTCCGGGCCGGGGAGCTGTTTTTT. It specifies CSARDRLRAGELFF.

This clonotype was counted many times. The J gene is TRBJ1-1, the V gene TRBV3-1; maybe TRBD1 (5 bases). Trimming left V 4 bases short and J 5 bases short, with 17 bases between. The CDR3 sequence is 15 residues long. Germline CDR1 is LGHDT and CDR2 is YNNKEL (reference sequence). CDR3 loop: CASSPTRGGGTEAFF. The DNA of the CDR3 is TGTGCCAGCAGCCCAACAAGGGGTGGGGGGACTGAAGCTTTCTTT. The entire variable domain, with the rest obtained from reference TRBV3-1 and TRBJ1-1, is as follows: DTAVSQTPKYLVTQMGNDKSIKCEQNLGHDTMYWYKQDSKKFLKIMFSYNNKELIINETVPNRFSPKSPDKAHLNLHINSLELGDSAVYFCASSPTRGGGTEAFFGQGTRLTVV.

The CDR3 bases are TGTGCCAGCAGTTCCCAGGGTATGATGGGCTATGGCTACACCTTC. Translated, it gives CASSSQGMMGYGYTF. The chain couples TRBV6-9 to TRBJ1-2; a possible D gene is TRBD1 (5 bases). The V gene's germline CDR1 is MNHGY and CDR2 SVAAGI. This CDR3 has 15 residues. Trimming removed 4 bases at V and 4 bases at J, with 16 bases between.

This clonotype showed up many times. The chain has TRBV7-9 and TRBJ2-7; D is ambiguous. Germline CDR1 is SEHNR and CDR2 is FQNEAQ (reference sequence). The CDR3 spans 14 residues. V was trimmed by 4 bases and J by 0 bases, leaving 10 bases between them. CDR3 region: CASSSRTASYEQYF. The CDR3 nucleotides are TGTGCCAGCAGCTCCCGAACCGCCTCCTACGAGCAGTACTTC. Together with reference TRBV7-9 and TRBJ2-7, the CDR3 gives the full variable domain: DTGVSQNPRHKITKRGQNVTFRCDPISEHNRLYWYRQTLGQGPEFLTYFQNEAQLEKSRLLSDRFSAERPKGSFSTLEIQRTEQGDSAMYLCASSSRTASYEQYFGPGTRLTVT.

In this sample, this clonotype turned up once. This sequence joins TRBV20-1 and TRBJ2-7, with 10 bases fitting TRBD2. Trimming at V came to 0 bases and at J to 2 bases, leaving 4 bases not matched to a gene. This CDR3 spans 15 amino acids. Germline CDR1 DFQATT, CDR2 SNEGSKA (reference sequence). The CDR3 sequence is CSARELSGGAYEQYF. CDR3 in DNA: TGCAGTGCTAGAGAGCTGAGCGGGGGGGCCTACGAGCAGTACTTC.

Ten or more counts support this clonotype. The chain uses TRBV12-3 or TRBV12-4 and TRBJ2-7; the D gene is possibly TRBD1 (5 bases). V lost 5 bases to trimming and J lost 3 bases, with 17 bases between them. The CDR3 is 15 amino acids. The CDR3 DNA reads TGTGCCAGCAGTCCTAGTTCCCGCGACAGCTACGAGCAGTACTTC. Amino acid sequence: CASSPSSRDSYEQYF.

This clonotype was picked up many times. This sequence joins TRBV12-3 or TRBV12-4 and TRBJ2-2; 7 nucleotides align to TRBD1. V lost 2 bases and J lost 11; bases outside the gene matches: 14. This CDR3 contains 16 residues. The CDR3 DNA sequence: TGTGCCAGCAGTTTAACGGGCAGGGGGTACCGGAGAGAGCTGTTTTTT. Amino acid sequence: CASSLTGRGYRRELFF.

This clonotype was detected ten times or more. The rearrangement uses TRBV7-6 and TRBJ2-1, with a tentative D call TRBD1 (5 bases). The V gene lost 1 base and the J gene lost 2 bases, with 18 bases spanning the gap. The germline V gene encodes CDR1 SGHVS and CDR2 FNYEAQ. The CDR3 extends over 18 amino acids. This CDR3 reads CASSLVFGQGSPYNEQFF. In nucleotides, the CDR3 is TGTGCCAGCAGCTTAGTATTCGGGCAGGGAAGCCCCTACAATGAGCAGTTCTTC. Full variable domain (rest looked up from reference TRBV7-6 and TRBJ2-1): GAGVSQSPRYKVTKRGQDVALRCDPISGHVSLYWYRQALGQGPEFLTYFNYEAQQDKSGLPNDRFSAERPEGSISTLTIQRTEQRDSAMYRCASSLVFGQGSPYNEQFFGPGTRLTVL.

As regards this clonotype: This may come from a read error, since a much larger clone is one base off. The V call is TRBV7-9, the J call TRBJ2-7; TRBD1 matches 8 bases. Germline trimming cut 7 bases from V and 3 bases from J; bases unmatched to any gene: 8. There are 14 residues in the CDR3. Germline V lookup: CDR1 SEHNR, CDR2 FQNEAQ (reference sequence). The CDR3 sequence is CASTNRGSGYEQYF. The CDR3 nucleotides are TGTGCCAGCACGAACAGGGGGTCGGGCTACGAGCAGTACTTC.

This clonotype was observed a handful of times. Here the CDR3 DNA reads TGTGCCAGCAGCCAACCGGGACAGGGCGGCGGGGAGCTGTTTTTT. The encoded protein is CASSQPGQGGGELFF. V and J are TRBV4-2 and TRBJ2-2, with TRBD1 matching 9 bases. This CDR3 region has 15 residues. CDR1 and CDR2 (germline): LGHNA, YNFKEQ. V gave up 2 bases and J gave up 7 bases; unmatched junction bases: 5.

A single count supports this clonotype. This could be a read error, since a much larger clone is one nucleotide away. CDR3 protein: CASSRQGPYGHTF. In DNA form, the CDR3 reads TGTGCCAGCTCCAGACAGGGTCCCTATGGCCACACCTTC. The chain combines TRBV6-1 with TRBJ1-2, with 7 bases that match TRBD1. CDR1 is MNHNS, CDR2 SASEGT, per germline. This CDR3 has 13 amino acids.

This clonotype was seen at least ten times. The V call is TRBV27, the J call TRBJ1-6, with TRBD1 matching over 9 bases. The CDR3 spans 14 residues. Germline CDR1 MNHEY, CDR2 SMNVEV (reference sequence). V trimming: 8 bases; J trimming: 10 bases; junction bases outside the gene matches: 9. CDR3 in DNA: TGTGCCAGCTGCTCGGGACAGGGTAAATCACCCCTCCACTTT. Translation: CASCSGQGKSPLHF.

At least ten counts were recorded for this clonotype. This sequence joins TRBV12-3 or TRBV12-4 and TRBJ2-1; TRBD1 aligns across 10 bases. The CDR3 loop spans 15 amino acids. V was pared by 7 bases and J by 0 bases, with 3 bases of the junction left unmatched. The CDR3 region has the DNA TGTGCCAGCACCTGGGACAGGGGCTCCTACAATGAGCAGTTCTTC. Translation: CASTWDRGSYNEQFF.

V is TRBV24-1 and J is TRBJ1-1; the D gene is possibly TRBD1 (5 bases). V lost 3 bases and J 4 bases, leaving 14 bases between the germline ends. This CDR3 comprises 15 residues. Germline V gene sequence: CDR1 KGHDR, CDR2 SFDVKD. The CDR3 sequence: CATSDPRQGSTEAFF. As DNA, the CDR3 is TGTGCCACCAGTGATCCCCGGCAGGGATCCACTGAAGCTTTCTTT.

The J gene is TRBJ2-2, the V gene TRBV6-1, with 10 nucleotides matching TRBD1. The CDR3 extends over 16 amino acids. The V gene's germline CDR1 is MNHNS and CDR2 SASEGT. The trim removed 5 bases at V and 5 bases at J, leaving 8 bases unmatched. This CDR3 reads CASSFSRDRGTGELFF. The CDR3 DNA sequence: TGTGCCAGCAGTTTTAGCCGGGACAGGGGAACCGGGGAGCTGTTTTTT.